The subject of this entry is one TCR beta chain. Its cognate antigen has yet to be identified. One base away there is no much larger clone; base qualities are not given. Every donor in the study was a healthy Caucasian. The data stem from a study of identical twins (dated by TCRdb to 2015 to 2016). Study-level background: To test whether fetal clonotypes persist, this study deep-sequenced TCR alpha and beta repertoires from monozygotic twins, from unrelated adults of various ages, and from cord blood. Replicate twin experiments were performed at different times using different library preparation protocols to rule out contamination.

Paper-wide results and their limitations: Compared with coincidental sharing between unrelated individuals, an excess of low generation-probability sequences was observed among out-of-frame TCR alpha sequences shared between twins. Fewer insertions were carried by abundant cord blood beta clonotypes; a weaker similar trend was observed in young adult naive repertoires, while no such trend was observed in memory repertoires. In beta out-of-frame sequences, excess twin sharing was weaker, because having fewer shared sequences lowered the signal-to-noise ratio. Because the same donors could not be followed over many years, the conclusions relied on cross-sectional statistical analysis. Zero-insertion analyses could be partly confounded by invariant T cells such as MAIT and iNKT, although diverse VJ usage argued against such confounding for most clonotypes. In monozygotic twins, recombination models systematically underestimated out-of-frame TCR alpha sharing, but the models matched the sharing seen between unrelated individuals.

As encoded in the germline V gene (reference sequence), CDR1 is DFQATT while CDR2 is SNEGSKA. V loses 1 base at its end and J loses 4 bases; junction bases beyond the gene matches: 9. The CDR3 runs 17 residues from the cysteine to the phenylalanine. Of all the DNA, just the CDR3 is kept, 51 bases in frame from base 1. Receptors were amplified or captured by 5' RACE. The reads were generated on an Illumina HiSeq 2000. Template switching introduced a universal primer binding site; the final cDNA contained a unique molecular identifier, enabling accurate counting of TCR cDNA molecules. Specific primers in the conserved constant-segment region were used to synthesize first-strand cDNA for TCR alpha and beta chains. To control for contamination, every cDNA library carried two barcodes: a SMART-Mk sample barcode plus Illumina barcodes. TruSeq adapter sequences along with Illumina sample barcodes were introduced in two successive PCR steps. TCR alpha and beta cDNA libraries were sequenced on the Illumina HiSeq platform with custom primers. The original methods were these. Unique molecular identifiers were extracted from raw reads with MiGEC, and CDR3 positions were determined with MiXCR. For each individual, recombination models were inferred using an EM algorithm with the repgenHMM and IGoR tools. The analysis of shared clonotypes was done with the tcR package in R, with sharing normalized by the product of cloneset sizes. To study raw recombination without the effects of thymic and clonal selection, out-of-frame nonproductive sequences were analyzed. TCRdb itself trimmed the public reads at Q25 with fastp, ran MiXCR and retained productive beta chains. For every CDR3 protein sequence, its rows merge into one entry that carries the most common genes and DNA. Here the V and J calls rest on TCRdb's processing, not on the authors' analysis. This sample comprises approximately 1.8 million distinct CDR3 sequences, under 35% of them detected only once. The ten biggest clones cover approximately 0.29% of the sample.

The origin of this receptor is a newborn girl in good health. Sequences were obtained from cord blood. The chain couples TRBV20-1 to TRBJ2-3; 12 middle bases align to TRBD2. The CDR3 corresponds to CSARGPKLAGGADTQYF. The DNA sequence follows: TGCAGTGCTAGAGGTCCCAAACTAGCGGGAGGAGCAGATACGCAGTATTTT.